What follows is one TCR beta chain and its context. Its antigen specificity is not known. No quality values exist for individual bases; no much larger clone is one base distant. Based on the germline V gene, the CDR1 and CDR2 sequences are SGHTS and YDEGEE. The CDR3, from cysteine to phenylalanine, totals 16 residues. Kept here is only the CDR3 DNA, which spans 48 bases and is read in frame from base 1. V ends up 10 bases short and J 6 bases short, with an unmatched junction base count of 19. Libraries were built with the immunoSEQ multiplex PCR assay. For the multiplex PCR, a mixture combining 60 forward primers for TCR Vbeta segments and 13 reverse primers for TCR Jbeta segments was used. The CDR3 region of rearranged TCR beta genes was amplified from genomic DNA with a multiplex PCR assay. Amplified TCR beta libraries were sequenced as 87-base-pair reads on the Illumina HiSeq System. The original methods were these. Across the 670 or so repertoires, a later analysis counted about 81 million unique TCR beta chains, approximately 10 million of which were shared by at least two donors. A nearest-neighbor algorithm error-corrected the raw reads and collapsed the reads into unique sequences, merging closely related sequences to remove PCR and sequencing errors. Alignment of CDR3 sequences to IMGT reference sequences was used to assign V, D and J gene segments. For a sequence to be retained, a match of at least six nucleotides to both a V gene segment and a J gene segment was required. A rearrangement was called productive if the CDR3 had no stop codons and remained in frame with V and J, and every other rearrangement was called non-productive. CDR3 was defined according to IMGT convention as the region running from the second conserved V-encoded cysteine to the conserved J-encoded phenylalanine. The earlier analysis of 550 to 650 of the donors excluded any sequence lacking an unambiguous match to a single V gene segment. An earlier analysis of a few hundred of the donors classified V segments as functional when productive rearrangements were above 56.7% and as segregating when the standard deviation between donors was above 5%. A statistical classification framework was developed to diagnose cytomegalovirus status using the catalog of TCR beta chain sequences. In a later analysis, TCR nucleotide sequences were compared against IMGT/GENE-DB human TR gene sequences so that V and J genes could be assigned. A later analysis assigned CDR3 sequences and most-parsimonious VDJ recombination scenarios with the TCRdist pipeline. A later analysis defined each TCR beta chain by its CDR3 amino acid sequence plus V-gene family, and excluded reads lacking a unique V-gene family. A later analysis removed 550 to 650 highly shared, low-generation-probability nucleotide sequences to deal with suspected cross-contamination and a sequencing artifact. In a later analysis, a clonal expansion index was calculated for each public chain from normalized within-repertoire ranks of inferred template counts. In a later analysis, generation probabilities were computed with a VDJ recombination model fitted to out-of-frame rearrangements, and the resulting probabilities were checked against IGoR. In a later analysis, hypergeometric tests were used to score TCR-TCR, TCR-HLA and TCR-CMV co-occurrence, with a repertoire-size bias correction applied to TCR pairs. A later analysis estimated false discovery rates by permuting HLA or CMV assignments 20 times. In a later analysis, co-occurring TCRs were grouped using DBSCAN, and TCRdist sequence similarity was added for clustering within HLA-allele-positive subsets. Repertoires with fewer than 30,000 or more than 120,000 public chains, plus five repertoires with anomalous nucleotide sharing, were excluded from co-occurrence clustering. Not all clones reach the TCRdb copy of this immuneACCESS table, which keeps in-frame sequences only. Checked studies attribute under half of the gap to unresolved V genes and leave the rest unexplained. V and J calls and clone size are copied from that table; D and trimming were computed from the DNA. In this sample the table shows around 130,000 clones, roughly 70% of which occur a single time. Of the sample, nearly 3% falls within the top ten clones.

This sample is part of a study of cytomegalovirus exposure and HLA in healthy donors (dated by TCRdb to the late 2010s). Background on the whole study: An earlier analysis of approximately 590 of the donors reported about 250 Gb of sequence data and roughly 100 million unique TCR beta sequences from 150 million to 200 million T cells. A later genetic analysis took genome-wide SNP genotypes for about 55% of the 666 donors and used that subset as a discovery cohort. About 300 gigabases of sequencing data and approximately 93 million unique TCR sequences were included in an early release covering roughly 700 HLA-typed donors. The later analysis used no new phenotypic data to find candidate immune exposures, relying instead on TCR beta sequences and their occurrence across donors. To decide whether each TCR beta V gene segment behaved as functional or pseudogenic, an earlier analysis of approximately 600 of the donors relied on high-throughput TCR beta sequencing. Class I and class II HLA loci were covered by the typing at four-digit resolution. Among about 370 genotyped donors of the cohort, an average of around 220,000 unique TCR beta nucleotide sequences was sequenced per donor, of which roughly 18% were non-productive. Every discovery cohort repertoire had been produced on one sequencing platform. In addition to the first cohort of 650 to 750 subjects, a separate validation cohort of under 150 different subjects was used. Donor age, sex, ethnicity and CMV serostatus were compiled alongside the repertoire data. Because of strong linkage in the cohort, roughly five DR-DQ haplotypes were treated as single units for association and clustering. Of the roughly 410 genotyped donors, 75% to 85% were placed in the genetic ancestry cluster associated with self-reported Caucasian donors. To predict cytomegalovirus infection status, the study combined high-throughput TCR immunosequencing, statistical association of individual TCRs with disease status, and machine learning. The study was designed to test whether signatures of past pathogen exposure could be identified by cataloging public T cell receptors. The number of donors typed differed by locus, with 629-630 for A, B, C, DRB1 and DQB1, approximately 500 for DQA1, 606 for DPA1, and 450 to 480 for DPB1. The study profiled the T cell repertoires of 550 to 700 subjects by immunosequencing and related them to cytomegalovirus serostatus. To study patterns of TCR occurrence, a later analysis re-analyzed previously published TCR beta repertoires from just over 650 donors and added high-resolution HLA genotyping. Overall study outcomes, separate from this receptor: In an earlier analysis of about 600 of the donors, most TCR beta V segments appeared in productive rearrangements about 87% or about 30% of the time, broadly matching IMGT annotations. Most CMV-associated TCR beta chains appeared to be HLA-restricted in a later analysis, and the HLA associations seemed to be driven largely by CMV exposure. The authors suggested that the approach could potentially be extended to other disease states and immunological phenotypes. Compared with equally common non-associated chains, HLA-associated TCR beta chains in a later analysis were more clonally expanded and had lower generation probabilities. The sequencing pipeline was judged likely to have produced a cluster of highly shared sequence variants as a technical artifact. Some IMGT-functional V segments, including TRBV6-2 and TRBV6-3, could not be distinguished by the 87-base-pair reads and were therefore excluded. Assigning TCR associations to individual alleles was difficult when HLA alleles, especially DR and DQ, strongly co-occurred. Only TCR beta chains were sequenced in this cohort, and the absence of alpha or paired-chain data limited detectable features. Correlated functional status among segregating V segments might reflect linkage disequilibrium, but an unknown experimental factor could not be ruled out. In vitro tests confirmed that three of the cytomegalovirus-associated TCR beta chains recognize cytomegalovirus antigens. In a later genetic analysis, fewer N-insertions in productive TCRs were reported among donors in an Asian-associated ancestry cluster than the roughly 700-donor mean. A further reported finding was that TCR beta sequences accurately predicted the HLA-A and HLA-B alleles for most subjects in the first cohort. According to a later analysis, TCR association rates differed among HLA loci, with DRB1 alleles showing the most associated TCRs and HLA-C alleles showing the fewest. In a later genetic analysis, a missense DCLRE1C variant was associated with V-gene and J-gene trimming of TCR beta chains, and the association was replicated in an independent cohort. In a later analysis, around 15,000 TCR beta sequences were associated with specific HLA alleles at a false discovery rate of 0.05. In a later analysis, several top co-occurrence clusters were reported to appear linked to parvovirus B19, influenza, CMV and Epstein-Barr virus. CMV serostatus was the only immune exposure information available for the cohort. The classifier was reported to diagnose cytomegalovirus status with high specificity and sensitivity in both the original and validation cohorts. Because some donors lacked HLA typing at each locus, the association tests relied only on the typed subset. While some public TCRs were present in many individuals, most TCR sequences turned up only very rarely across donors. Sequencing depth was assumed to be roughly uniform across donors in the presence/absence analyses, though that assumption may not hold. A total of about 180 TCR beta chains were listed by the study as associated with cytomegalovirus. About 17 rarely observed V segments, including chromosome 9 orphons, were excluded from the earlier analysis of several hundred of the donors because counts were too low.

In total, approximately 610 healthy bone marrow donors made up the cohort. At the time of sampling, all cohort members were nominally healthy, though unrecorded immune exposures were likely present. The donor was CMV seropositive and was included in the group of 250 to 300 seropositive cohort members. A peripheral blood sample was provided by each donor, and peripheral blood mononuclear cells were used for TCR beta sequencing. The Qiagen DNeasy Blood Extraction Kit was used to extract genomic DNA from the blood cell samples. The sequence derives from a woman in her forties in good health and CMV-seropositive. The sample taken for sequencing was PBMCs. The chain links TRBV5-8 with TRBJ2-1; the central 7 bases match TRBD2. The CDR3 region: CAGGGSGQGRINEQFF. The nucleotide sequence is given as TGTGCCGGGGGGGGATCGGGCCAGGGAAGGATCAATGAGCAGTTCTTC.